These 11 T cell receptor beta chains share one sample of origin, sequenced in a study of blood T cell repertoires in COVID-19. Only in-frame clones appear in the TCRdb table, and some are missing; sequencing was by immunoSEQ multiplex PCR. The sample has 100,000 to 150,000 clones, 86% seen once. The source material was peripheral blood. These receptors originate from a human donor in a cohort sampled during active COVID-19.

The CDR3 sequence is CASSFTQGNTGELFF. The DNA for the CDR3 is TGTGCCAGCAGCTTTACACAGGGAAACACCGGGGAGCTGTTTTTT. The V and J genes are TRBV5-6 and TRBJ2-2; D possibly corresponds to TRBD1 (6 bases). Trimming shortened V by 2 bases and J by 2 bases, and 10 bases separated the two germline ends. CDR3 length: 15 amino acids. Germline CDR1 reads SGHDT; CDR2 reads YYEEEE. The whole variable domain, filled in from reference TRBV5-6 and TRBJ2-2, reads DAGVTQSPTHLIKTRGQQVTLRCSPKSGHDTVSWYQQALGQGPQFIFQYYEEEERQRGNFPDRFSGHQFPNYSSELNVNALLLGDSALYLCASSFTQGNTGELFFGEGSRLTVL.

There are a few counts of this clone. The chain uses TRBV18 and TRBJ1-1, with TRBD1 identical over 9 bases. V shed 2 bases, J shed 5 bases, and the junction held 12 bases outside the gene matches. Germline lookup yields CDR1 KGHSH and CDR2 LQKENI. There are 17 residues in the CDR3. The CDR3 DNA sequence: TGTGCCAGCTCACCAAACTTTCTCGGACAGGGGACGACTGAAGCTTTCTTT. It encodes CASSPNFLGQGTTEAFF.

This clone has more than one count but fewer than ten. The gene calls are TRBV4-1 and TRBJ1-2; D is undetermined. This CDR3 is 16 amino acids long. V shed 0 bases and J shed 0 bases, with 11 bases lying between them. Germline CDR1 is MGHRA and CDR2 is YSYEKL. Here the CDR3 reads CASSQDWAGTNYGYTF. In nucleotides, the CDR3 is TGCGCCAGCAGCCAAGATTGGGCGGGGACTAACTATGGCTACACCTTC.

The chain combines TRBV7-2 with TRBJ2-3; TRBD2 agrees at 16 bases. Germline CDR1 SGHTA, CDR2 FQGNSA. V dropped 5 bases and J dropped 14; count of bases not matched to a gene: 16. The CDR3 is 17 residues long. CDR3 region: CASSQLGLAGGRQVVYF. The CDR3 region has the DNA TGTGCCAGCAGCCAACTGGGACTAGCGGGAGGGCGTCAGGTTGTGTATTTT.

The chain carries TRBV7-2 and TRBJ2-1, with a weak D call TRBD1 (6 bases). The germline CDR1 and CDR2 sequences are SGHTA and FQGNSA. The CDR3 runs to 13 residues. Trimming cost V 6 bases and J 6 bases, with 12 bases left between them. Here the CDR3 reads CASSLYRVNEQFF. DNA of the CDR3: TGTGCCAGCAGTCTCTACAGGGTCAATGAGCAGTTCTTC.

The chain couples TRBV10-2 to TRBJ1-5; D might be TRBD1 (5 bases). Trimming pared 4 bases from V and 0 bases from J, leaving 16 bases between. The germline gives CDR1 WSHSY, CDR2 SAAADI. This CDR3 contains 17 residues. The CDR3 is CASSVAGNLYSNQPQHF. DNA for the CDR3: TGCGCCAGCAGTGTTGCAGGGAATCTGTATAGCAATCAGCCCCAGCATTTT.

The gene calls are TRBV19 and TRBJ1-2; D perhaps matches TRBD1 (6 bases). The V and J ends lost 2 bases and 4 bases respectively, with 17 bases between them. The CDR3 is 16 residues long. Germline V gives CDR1 LNHDA, CDR2 SQIVND (reference sequence). This CDR3 reads CASSITKTGPRYGYTF. CDR3 nucleotides: TGTGCCAGTAGTATAACGAAGACAGGCCCCCGCTATGGCTACACCTTC.

The DNA for the CDR3 is TGTGCCAGCAGCGAGCGGCAAGAGACCCAGTACTTC. This gives the protein CASSERQETQYF. The rearrangement joins TRBV2 to TRBJ2-5, with D possibly matching TRBD2 (5 bases). The V gene lost 6 bases and the J gene lost 2 bases, with 7 bases spanning the gap. Germline CDR1 and CDR2: SNHLY and FYNNEI. CDR3 length: 12 amino acids.

The chain recombines TRBV5-1 with TRBJ2-7; 7 positions agree with TRBD2. Germline trimming cut 2 bases from V and 4 bases from J; bases unmatched to any gene: 6. CDR1 and CDR2 from the germline V gene are SGHRS and YFSETQ. The CDR3 has 14 residues. CDR3 in amino acids: CASSFGGSGYEQYF. DNA of the CDR3: TGCGCCAGCAGCTTCGGCGGGAGTGGGTACGAGCAGTACTTC.

Remarks on this clone: Compared with germline, one end of the junction differs, possibly owing to a read error. The gene calls are TRBV7-7 and TRBJ2-1, with 8 bases that match TRBD2. Germline V gives CDR1 SSHAT, CDR2 FNYEAQ (reference sequence). The CDR3 has 15 amino acids. The CDR3 is CASSLSGGGYNEQFF. The CDR3 DNA sequence: TGTGCTAGCAGCTTAAGCGGGGGAGGATACAATGAGCAGTTCTTC.

The chain employs TRBV6-5 and TRBJ1-5; the D is unclear. CDR1 and CDR2 (germline): MNHEY, SVGAGI. The CDR3 contains 15 residues. The V gene lost 6 bases and the J gene lost 0 bases, with 12 bases spanning the gap. The CDR3 DNA reads TGTGCCAGCAGGAATACAGCGGGTAGCAATCAGCCCCAGCATTTT. Translation gives CASRNTAGSNQPQHF.